Shown below are 20 T cell receptor beta chains from a single sample sequenced in a study of blood T cell repertoires in COVID-19. Here immunoSEQ multiplex PCR was the method, and the copy in TCRdb shows in-frame clones only, minus some. Here the sample spans 20,000 to 25,000 clones, around three quarters being singletons. Sequencing used peripheral blood. The receptors shown here come from a man aged 55 to 70 with active COVID-19.

This chain uses TRBV4-3 with TRBJ2-6; the D gene is possibly TRBD2 (5 bases). This CDR3 spans 16 amino acids. Per germline, CDR1 LGHNA and CDR2 YSLEER. Between the trimmed V and J ends, which lost 0 bases and 0 bases, there was a span of 6 bases. The CDR3 sequence: CASSQDGSSGANVLTF. As DNA, the CDR3 is TGCGCCAGCAGCCAAGATGGGAGCTCTGGGGCCAACGTCCTGACTTTC.

The chain carries TRBV24-1 and TRBJ2-1; TRBD2 is a possible D gene (5 bases). V was clipped by 7 bases and J by 8 bases, with 8 bases between them. The CDR3 runs to 11 residues. Germline V CDR1 and CDR2: KGHDR, SFDVKD. Here the CDR3 reads CATREDDEQFF. In nucleotides, the CDR3 is TGTGCCACCAGGGAGGACGATGAGCAGTTCTTC.

The V and J genes are TRBV24-1 and TRBJ1-1; TRBD1 matches at 7 bases. Trimming removed 3 bases from V and 5 bases from J; junction bases left unmatched: 11. Germline CDR1 and CDR2: KGHDR and SFDVKD. There are 16 residues in the CDR3. The CDR3 region has the DNA TGTGCCACCAGTGATCCCAAAGGGGGCAGAACGACTGAAGCTTTCTTT. Protein product: CATSDPKGGRTTEAFF.

The CDR3 protein is CASSLEASLEQFF. In nucleotides, the CDR3 is TGTGCCAGCAGTTTAGAAGCCTCCTTAGAGCAGTTCTTC. J is TRBJ2-1 and V is TRBV12-3 or TRBV12-4; the D is unclear. The CDR3 has 13 amino acids. V was trimmed by 1 base and J by 10 bases, leaving 11 bases between them.

This clone appeared many times. The chain's CDR3 is CASGITGASPLHF. Here the CDR3 DNA reads TGTGCTAGTGGCATAACAGGGGCCTCACCCCTCCACTTT. The chain carries TRBV12-5 and TRBJ1-6, with 7 bases identical to TRBD1. Germline assignment: CDR1 LGHNT and CDR2 FRNRAP. V shed 6 bases, J shed 10 bases, and the junction held 6 bases outside the gene matches. This CDR3 has 13 residues.

V is TRBV6-6 and J is TRBJ2-5; tentatively, D is TRBD2 (5 bases). This CDR3 comprises 13 residues. CDR1 and CDR2 from the germline V gene are MNHNY and SVGAGI (reference sequence). Between the trimmed V and J ends, which lost 5 bases and 3 bases, there was a span of 10 bases. DNA for the CDR3: TGTGCCAGCAGTCCTCTAGCAGAAGAGACCCAGTACTTC. Amino acids: CASSPLAEETQYF.

The chain joins TRBV30 to TRBJ1-4; 10 bases match TRBD1. Germline lookup yields CDR1 GTSNPN and CDR2 SVGIG (reference sequence). Unmatched junction bases numbered 3, after V lost 3 bases and J lost 8 bases. The CDR3 runs 13 residues. The CDR3 DNA reads TGTGCCTGGAGGACAGGGGGCGTCGAAAAACTGTTTTTT. As protein: CAWRTGGVEKLFF.

The chain couples TRBV19 to TRBJ2-3; 7 nucleotides match TRBD2. The CDR3 has 15 residues. Germline CDR1 reads LNHDA; CDR2 reads SQIVND (reference sequence). The J segment lost 0 bases and the V segment lost 6 bases, leaving 6 bases of the junction unmatched. The CDR3 protein is CASSSGTGSTDTQYF. The CDR3 bases are TGTGCCAGTAGCAGCGGGACGGGTAGCACAGATACGCAGTATTTT.

The rearrangement uses TRBV5-1 and TRBJ2-7; 7 bases align to TRBD1. The CDR3 totals 12 residues. J lost 9 bases, V lost 4 bases, and 7 bases had no gene match. CDR1 and CDR2 from the germline V gene are SGHRS and YFSETQ. The CDR3 loop reads CASSTRQGLQYF. For the CDR3, the DNA is TGCGCCAGCAGCACACGACAGGGCTTGCAGTACTTC.

The V and J genes are TRBV18 and TRBJ1-2; 7 nucleotides match TRBD1. Trimming removed 2 bases from V and 5 bases from J; junction bases left unmatched: 2. This CDR3 has 13 residues. CDR1 and CDR2 (germline): KGHSH, LQKENI. Here the CDR3 reads CASSPGTVYGYTF. The CDR3, as DNA: TGTGCCAGCTCACCAGGGACAGTTTATGGCTACACCTTC.

In this sample, this clone turned up once. The V and J genes are TRBV10-1 and TRBJ1-5; 7 bases agree with TRBD1. The V gene end was trimmed by 4 bases and the J gene end by 7 bases; junction bases not matched to a gene: 31. This CDR3 is built from 22 residues. Germline CDR1 reads WNHNN; CDR2 reads SYGVQD (reference sequence). The CDR3 spells CASSVNSTEGADFGVSWQPQHF. The CDR3 DNA is TGCGCCAGCAGTGTAAATTCTACAGAGGGGGCAGATTTTGGGGTTTCTTGGCAGCCCCAGCATTTT.

The J gene is TRBJ1-1, the V gene TRBV11-3; TRBD1 matches at 11 bases. Germline V gene lookup returns CDR1 SGHNT and CDR2 YENEEA. V was pared by 8 bases and J by 0 bases, with 5 bases of the junction left unmatched. The CDR3 is 15 amino acids. The CDR3 loop is CASGTGGTLNTEAFF. The CDR3 nucleotides read TGTGCCAGCGGGACAGGGGGGACTTTGAACACTGAAGCTTTCTTT.

The count of this clone is one. This chain uses TRBV10-3 with TRBJ2-3; 12 nucleotides align to TRBD2. This CDR3 has 14 residues. J was trimmed by 6 bases and V by 7 bases; bases with no gene match: 5. Looked up from germline, CDR1 is ENHRY and CDR2 is SYGVKD. In DNA, the CDR3 is TGTGCCATCAACGGGCTAGCGGGGGGGGATACGCAGTATTTT. Its protein is CAINGLAGGDTQYF.

This chain joins TRBV10-2 and TRBJ2-5, with 11 bases lining up with TRBD2. J gave up 5 bases and V 4 bases, and 6 bases lay outside the gene matches. Germline-derived CDR1 and CDR2 are WSHSY and SAAADI. This CDR3 has 15 residues. This chain's CDR3 is CASSVAGGPWETQYF. Written as DNA, the CDR3 is TGCGCCAGCAGTGTAGCGGGAGGGCCGTGGGAGACCCAGTACTTC.

This clone is medium-sized (0.01 to 0.1%) in the sample. V usage is TRBV27 and J usage is TRBJ2-3; tentative D call: TRBD1 (6 bases). V was trimmed by 5 bases and J by 2 bases, leaving 14 bases between them. This CDR3 is built from 15 residues. CDR1 and CDR2 (germline): MNHEY, SMNVEV (reference sequence). CDR3 residues: CASSESGDDTDTQYF. CDR3 sequence (DNA): TGTGCCAGCAGTGAGTCAGGGGACGACACAGATACGCAGTATTTT.

The chain combines TRBV19 with TRBJ2-1; 16 bases are shared with TRBD2. CDR1 and CDR2 from the germline V gene are LNHDA and SQIVND (reference sequence). Trimming at V came to 7 bases and at J to 9 bases, leaving 9 bases not matched to a gene. This CDR3 spans 16 amino acids. DNA of the CDR3: TGTGCCAGTACCTCCGGGACTAGCGGGAGGGTTGTTGAGCAGTTCTTC. The encoded protein is CASTSGTSGRVVEQFF.

The chain combines TRBV11-3 with TRBJ2-3; D remains ambiguous. Germline values: CDR1 SGHNT, CDR2 YENEEA. The CDR3 is made up of 14 amino acids. Trimming stripped 2 bases from V and 4 bases from J, with 10 bases between. CDR3 amino acids: CASSLYAQADTQYF. The CDR3 DNA is TGTGCCAGCAGCTTATATGCCCAGGCAGATACGCAGTATTTT.

The V gene is TRBV6-1, the J gene TRBJ2-5; 7 positions match TRBD1. Germline CDR1 reads MNHNS; CDR2 reads SASEGT. V lost 2 bases to trimming and J lost 0 bases; unmatched junction nucleotides: 6. The CDR3 extends over 16 amino acids. The chain's CDR3 is CASSEPGRGNQETQYF. CDR3 bases: TGTGCCAGCAGTGAACCTGGCAGGGGGAACCAAGAGACCCAGTACTTC.

The chain joins TRBV29-1 to TRBJ1-1; D is uncertain. In germline, CDR1 is SQVTM, CDR2 ANQGSEA. Trimming left V 5 bases short and J 1 base short, with 5 bases between. CDR3 length: 11 residues. The CDR3 reads CSVFRNTEAFF. The CDR3 nucleotides read TGCAGCGTTTTCAGGAACACTGAAGCTTTCTTT.

The rearrangement links TRBV7-8 to TRBJ1-3; possibly TRBD1 for D (6 bases). Per the germline V gene, CDR1 is SGHVS and CDR2 is FQNEAQ. The CDR3 runs 15 residues. The V and J ends lost 6 bases and 4 bases respectively, with 16 bases between them. The CDR3 spells CASRATGTTGNTIYF. CDR3 in DNA: TGTGCCAGCAGGGCGACAGGAACGACGGGAAACACCATATATTTT.